The 4 T cell receptor beta chains given below trace back to one sample, sequenced in a study of OX40 agonist ivuxolimab in advanced cancers. The table came from immunoSEQ multiplex PCR; TCRdb's copy has only in-frame clones and leaves some out. The sample lists some 65,000 clones, less than 85% occurring once. This specimen consisted of CD4+ or CD8+ T cells sorted from blood, obtained in a trial of the OX40 agonist ivuxolimab. These receptors originate from an adult with an advanced solid tumor such as melanoma, head and neck, liver or kidney cancer.

The V and J genes are TRBV5-4 and TRBJ2-2; 12 bases are shared with TRBD2. This CDR3 has 17 amino acids. Germline values: CDR1 SGHNT, CDR2 YYREEE (reference sequence). J gave up 4 bases and V 0 bases, and 4 bases lay outside the gene matches. CDR3 protein: CASSLGLAGAGTGELFF. The CDR3 DNA is TGTGCCAGCAGCTTGGGACTAGCGGGAGCCGGCACCGGGGAGCTGTTTTTT.

The rearrangement links TRBV6-1 to TRBJ1-5, with a tentative D call TRBD1 (5 bases). Germline V lookup: CDR1 MNHNS, CDR2 SASEGT. The CDR3 contains 15 residues. Trimming took off 8 bases at V and 0 bases at J, with 14 bases between the two ends. The CDR3 loop is CASGGMGLSNQPQHF. DNA for the CDR3: TGTGCCAGCGGTGGAATGGGGCTTAGCAATCAGCCCCAGCATTTT.

V gene TRBV5-1 combines with J gene TRBJ1-1; TRBD1 might be the D (5 bases). Germline-derived CDR1 and CDR2 are SGHRS and YFSETQ. The germline V and J ends were trimmed by 3 bases and 1 base, with 10 bases remaining between them. The CDR3 is 14 amino acids. The CDR3 nucleotides read TGCGCCAGCAGCTCTCAGGGTGGGAACACTGAAGCTTTCTTT. Amino acids: CASSSQGGNTEAFF.

The V call is TRBV10-3, the J call TRBJ2-5; unclear D gene. Germline loops: CDR1 ENHRY, CDR2 SYGVKD. Trimming removed 8 bases from V and 4 bases from J, with 11 bases in between. This CDR3 has 12 amino acids. The CDR3 is CAIATDIETQYF. CDR3 nucleotide sequence: TGTGCCATCGCGACTGATATAGAGACCCAGTACTTC.